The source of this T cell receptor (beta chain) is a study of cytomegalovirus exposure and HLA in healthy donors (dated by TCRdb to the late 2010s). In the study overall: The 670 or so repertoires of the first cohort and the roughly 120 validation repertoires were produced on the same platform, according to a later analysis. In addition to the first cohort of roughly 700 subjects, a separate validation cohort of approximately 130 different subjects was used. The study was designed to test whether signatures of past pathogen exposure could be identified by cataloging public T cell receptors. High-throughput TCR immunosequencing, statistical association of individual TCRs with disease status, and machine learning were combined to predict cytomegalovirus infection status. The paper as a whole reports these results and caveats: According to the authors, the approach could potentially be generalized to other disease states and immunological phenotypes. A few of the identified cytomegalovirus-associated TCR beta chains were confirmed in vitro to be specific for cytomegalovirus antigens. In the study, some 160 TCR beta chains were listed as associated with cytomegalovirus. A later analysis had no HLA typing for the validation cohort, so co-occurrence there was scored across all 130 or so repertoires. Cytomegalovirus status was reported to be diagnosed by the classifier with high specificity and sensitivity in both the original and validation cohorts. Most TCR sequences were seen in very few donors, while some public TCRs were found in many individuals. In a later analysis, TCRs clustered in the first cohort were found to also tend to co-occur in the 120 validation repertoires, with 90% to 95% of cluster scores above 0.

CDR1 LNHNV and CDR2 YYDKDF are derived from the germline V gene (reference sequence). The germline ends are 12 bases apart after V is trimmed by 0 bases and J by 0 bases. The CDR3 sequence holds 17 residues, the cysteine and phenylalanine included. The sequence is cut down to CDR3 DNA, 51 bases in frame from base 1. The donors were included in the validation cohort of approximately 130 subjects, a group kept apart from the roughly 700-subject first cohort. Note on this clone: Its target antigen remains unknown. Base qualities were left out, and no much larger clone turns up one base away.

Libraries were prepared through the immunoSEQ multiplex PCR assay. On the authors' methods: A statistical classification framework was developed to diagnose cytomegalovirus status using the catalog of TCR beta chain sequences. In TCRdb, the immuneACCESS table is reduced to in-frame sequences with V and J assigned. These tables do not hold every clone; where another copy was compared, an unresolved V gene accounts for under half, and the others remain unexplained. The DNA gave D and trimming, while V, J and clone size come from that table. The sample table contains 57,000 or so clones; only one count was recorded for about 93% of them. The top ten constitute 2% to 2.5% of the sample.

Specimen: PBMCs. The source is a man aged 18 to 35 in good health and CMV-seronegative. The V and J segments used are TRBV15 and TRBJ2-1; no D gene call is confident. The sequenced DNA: TGTGCCACCAGCAGAGATTTGGTAGCTGGCTCCTACAATGAGCAGTTCTTC. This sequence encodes CATSRDLVAGSYNEQFF.